The 7 T cell receptor beta chains below were found in one sample sequenced in a study of T cells in Graves' hyperthyroidism and ophthalmopathy. Template material for amplifying TCR beta CDR3 regions consisted of RNA transcripts. First-round RT-PCR targeting the TCR CDR3 was performed with the HTBI primer set. Each CDR3 protein is one row after TCRdb ran MiXCR on the multiplex PCR reads. In the table there are 550,000 to 600,000 distinct CDR3 sequences, around 14% of which are singletons. The sequenced material came from blood. The origin of the receptors is a woman aged 18-29 years with Graves' ophthalmopathy.

This clonotype came up many times. The V gene is TRBV6-2 or TRBV6-3, the J gene TRBJ2-1; 8 positions match TRBD2. From germline, CDR1 is MNHEY and CDR2 SVGEGT. V shed 6 bases, J shed 4 bases, and the junction held 14 bases outside the gene matches. This CDR3 has 17 residues. Here the CDR3 reads CASRPLAGNLPYNEQFF. CDR3 nucleotide sequence: TGTGCCAGCAGACCCTTAGCGGGGAACCTACCTTACAATGAGCAGTTCTTC.

This clonotype was counted a few times. This CDR3 reads CASSREGGNTEAFF. As DNA, the CDR3 is TGTGCCAGCAGTAGGGAGGGCGGGAACACTGAAGCTTTCTTT. The chain joins TRBV9 to TRBJ1-1; D uncertain. CDR3 size: 14 residues. CDR1 and CDR2 (germline): SGDLS, YYNGEE. The V end was cut by 5 bases, the J end by 1 base, with 12 bases between.

This clonotype was counted between two and nine times. This rearrangement joins TRBV20-1 to TRBJ1-6; D is perhaps TRBD1 (6 bases). This CDR3 comprises 17 residues. Trimming took 0 bases from V and 6 from J, leaving 18 bases between them. Germline CDR1 and CDR2: DFQATT and SNEGSKA (reference sequence). CDR3 sequence reads: CSARDGWGGQLNSPLHF. CDR3 DNA: TGCAGTGCTAGAGATGGGTGGGGAGGACAGCTTAATTCACCCCTCCACTTT.

The DNA of the CDR3 is TGTGCCAGCAGCCCGACCGGGACTAGCGCCAACACCGGGGAGCTGTTTTTT. Residues: CASSPTGTSANTGELFF. The rearrangement joins TRBV3-1 to TRBJ2-2, with TRBD2 identical over 10 bases. Germline lookup yields CDR1 LGHDT and CDR2 YNNKEL (reference sequence). The CDR3 is made up of 17 amino acids. V was pared by 4 bases and J by 2 bases, with 7 bases of the junction left unmatched. The variable domain in full, completed from reference TRBV3-1 and TRBJ2-2, reads DTAVSQTPKYLVTQMGNDKSIKCEQNLGHDTMYWYKQDSKKFLKIMFSYNNKELIINETVPNRFSPKSPDKAHLNLHINSLELGDSAVYFCASSPTGTSANTGELFFGEGSRLTVL.

In this sample, this clonotype turned up many times. The chain carries TRBV11-2 and TRBJ2-3, with 7 nucleotides matching TRBD2. This CDR3 spans 16 amino acids. The germline V gene encodes CDR1 SGHAT and CDR2 FQNNGV. V was clipped by 5 bases and J by 3 bases; unmatched bases: 11. DNA for the CDR3: TGTGCCAGCAGCCAACGACTAGCCGGAGGGACAGATACGCAGTATTTT. The encoded protein is CASSQRLAGGTDTQYF.

This clonotype was recorded many times. J is TRBJ2-7 and V is TRBV7-9; 9 bases agree with TRBD1. V lost 2 bases, J lost 5 bases, and 7 bases stayed unmatched. This CDR3 has 15 amino acids. CDR1 and CDR2 from the germline V gene are SEHNR and FQNEAQ (reference sequence). CDR3 amino acids: CASSLPGTGLHEQYF. The CDR3 DNA is TGTGCCAGCAGCTTACCCGGGACAGGGCTCCACGAGCAGTACTTC.

This clonotype appeared a few times. This sequence joins TRBV19 and TRBJ2-1; no definite D call. The CDR3 contains 13 residues. Germline assignment: CDR1 LNHDA and CDR2 SQIVND (reference sequence). Trimming removed 6 bases from V and 12 bases from J, with 18 bases in between. The CDR3 sequence is CASRPELPSSQFF. The CDR3 coding sequence is TGTGCCAGTAGACCCGAGCTTCCAAGCTCGCAGTTCTTC. Full variable domain (remainder filled in from reference TRBV19 and TRBJ2-1): DGGITQSPKYLFRKEGQNVTLSCEQNLNHDAMYWYRQDPGQGLRLIYYSQIVNDFQKGDIAEGYSVSREKKESFPLTVTSAQKNPTAFYLCASRPELPSSQFFGPGTRLTVL.